This entry features one TCR beta chain sequence. Profiling relied on immunoSEQ multiplex PCR, and the TCRdb table lists in-frame clones only, not all of them. The repertoire has about 320,000 clones, 85% of them found once; the top ten carry around 7.2%. The source of the sample is a study of blood T cell repertoires in COVID-19. Study-wide background: There were acute and convalescent COVID-19 samples, and they came from the United States, Italy and Spain. Sources were T cells, B-cell-depleted T cells, or PBMCs; the material itself was cDNA or gDNA.

The CDR3 has 14 residues. Germline CDR1 and CDR2: LNHNV and YYDKDF (reference sequence). Between the trimmed V and J ends, which lost 4 bases and 4 bases, there was a span of 13 bases. The sample taken for sequencing was peripheral blood. The sequence was collected from a human donor in a cohort sampled during active COVID-19. V usage is TRBV15 and J usage is TRBJ1-2; D remains unclear. CDR3 sequence (DNA): TGTGCCACCAGCAACTCAGGTCTTGGCTATGGCTACACCTTC. It translates to CATSNSGLGYGYTF.